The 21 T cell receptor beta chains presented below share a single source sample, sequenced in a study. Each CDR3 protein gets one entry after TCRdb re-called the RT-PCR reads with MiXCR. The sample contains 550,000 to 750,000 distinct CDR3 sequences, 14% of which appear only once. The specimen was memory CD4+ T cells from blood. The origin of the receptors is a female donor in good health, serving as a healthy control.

The CDR3 sequence is CASTQGTGNSPLHF. The CDR3 coding sequence is TGTGCCAGCACCCAAGGGACAGGGAACTCACCCCTCCACTTT. This rearrangement joins TRBV12-3 or TRBV12-4 to TRBJ1-6, with 9 bases matching TRBD1. This CDR3 contains 14 residues. V was clipped by 7 bases and J by 10 bases; unmatched bases: 8.

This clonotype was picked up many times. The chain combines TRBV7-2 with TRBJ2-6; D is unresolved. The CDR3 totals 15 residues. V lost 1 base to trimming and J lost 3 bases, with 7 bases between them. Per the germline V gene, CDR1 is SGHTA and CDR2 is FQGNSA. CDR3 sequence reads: CASSLVGGGANVLTF. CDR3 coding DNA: TGTGCCAGCAGCTTAGTTGGCGGTGGGGCCAACGTCCTGACTTTC.

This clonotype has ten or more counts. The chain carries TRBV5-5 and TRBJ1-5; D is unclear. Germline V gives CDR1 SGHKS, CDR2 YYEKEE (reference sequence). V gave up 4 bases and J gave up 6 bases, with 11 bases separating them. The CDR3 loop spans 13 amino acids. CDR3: CASSLEWGQPQHF. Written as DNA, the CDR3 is TGTGCCAGCAGCCTGGAGTGGGGTCAGCCCCAGCATTTT.

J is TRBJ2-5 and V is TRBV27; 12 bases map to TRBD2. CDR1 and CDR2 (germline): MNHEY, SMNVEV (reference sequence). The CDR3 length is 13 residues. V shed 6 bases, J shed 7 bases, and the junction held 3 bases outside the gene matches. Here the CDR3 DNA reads TGTGCCAGCAGAACGGGACTAGCGGGGACCCAGTACTTC. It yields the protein CASRTGLAGTQYF.

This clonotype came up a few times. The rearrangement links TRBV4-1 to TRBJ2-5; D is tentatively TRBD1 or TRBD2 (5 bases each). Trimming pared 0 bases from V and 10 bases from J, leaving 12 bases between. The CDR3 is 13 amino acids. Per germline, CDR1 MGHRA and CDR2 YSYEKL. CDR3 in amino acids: CASSQDRGGNQYF. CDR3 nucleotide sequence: TGCGCCAGCAGCCAAGATCGTGGGGGAAACCAGTACTTC.

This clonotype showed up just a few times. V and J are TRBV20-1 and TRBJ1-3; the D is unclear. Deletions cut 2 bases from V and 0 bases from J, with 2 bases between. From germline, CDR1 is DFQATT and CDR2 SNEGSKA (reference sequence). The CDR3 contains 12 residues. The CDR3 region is CSARPSGNTIYF. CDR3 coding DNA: TGCAGTGCTAGACCCTCTGGAAACACCATATATTTT.

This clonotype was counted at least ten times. The DNA for the CDR3 is TGTGCCAGCAGCTTAGCCGGGGCCCAGTACTTC. Protein sequence: CASSLAGAQYF. The chain combines TRBV7-2 with TRBJ2-5; perhaps TRBD2 as D (5 bases). This CDR3 region has 11 residues. Trimming took off 0 bases at V and 9 bases at J, with 5 bases between the two ends. Germline V gene sequence: CDR1 SGHTA, CDR2 FQGNSA.

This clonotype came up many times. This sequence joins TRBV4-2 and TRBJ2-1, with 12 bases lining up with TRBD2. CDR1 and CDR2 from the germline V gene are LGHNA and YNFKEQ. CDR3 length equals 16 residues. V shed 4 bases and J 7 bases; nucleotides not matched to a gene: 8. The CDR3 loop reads CASSPASGRAQNEQFF. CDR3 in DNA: TGTGCCAGCAGCCCCGCTAGCGGGAGGGCCCAGAATGAGCAGTTCTTC.

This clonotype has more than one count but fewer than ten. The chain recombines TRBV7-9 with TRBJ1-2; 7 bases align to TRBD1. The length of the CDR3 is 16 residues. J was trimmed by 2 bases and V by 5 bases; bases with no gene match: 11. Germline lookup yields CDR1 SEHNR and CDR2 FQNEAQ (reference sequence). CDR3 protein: CASSLTGTASNYGYTF. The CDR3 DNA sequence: TGTGCCAGCAGCCTCACCGGGACAGCTTCAAACTATGGCTACACCTTC.

CDR3 DNA sequence: TGTGCCAGCAGTGAAGCCCAGCTTAATGAAAAACTGTTTTTT. Protein product: CASSEAQLNEKLFF. V is TRBV2 and J is TRBJ1-4; D not certain. Trimming stripped 0 bases from V and 4 bases from J, with 6 bases between. Germline V gene lookup returns CDR1 SNHLY and CDR2 FYNNEI. The CDR3 spans 14 residues.

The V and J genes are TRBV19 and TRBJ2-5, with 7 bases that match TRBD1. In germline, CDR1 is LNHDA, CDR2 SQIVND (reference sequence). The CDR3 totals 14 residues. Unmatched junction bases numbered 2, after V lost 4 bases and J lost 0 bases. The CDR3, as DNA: TGTGCCAGTAGTAAAGGGACAGACCAAGAGACCCAGTACTTC. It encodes CASSKGTDQETQYF.

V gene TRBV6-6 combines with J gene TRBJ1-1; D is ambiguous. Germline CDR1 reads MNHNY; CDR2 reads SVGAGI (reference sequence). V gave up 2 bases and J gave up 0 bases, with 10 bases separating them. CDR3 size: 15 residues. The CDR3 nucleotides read TGTGCCAGCAGTTACGGAGGCGACATGAACACTGAAGCTTTCTTT. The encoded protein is CASSYGGDMNTEAFF.

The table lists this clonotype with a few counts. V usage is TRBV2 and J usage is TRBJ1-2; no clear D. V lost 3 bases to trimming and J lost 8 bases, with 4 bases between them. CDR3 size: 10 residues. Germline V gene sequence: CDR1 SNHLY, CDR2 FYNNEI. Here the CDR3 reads CASSDFGYTF. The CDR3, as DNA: TGTGCCAGCAGTGACTTCGGCTACACCTTC.

In DNA, the CDR3 is TGTGCCAGCAGTTTCTGGCGGGAGGTCTACGAGCAGTACTTC. Translation gives CASSFWREVYEQYF. The chain links TRBV12-3 or TRBV12-4 to TRBJ2-7, with 8 bases matching TRBD2. CDR3 length: 14 amino acids. Trimming cost V 3 bases and J 3 bases; bases outside gene matches: 4.

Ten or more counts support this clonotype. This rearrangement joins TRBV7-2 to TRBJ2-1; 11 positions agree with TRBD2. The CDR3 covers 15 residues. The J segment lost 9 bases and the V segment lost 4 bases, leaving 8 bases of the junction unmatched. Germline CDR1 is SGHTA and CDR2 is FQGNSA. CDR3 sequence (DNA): TGTGCCAGCAGCTCACATACTAGCGGGAGAGGTGAGCAGTTCTTC. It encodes CASSSHTSGRGEQFF. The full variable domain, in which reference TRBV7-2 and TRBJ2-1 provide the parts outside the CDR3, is GAGVSQSPSNKVTEKGKDVELRCDPISGHTALYWYRQSLGQGLEFLIYFQGNSAPDKSGLPSDRFSAERTGGSVSTLTIQRTQQEDSAVYLCASSSHTSGRGEQFFGPGTRLTVL.

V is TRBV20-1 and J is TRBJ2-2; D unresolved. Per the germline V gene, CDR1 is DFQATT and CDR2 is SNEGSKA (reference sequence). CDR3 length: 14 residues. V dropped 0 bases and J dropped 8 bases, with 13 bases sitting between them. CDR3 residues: CSARDEADQGELFF. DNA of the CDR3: TGCAGTGCTAGAGATGAGGCAGACCAGGGGGAGCTGTTTTTT.

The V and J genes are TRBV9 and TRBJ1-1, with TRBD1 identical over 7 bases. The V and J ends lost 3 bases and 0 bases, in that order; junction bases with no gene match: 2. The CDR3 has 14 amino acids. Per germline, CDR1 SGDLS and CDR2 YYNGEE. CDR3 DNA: TGTGCCAGCAGCGGGGACAGAATGAACACTGAAGCTTTCTTT. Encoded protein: CASSGDRMNTEAFF.

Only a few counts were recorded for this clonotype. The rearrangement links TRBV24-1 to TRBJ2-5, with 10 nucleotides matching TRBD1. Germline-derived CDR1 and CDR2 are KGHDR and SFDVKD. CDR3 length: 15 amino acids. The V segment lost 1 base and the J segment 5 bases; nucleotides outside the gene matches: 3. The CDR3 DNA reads TGTGCCACCAGTGATTTTGGGACAGGGGAGGAGACCCAGTACTTC. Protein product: CATSDFGTGEETQYF.

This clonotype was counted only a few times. The DNA for the CDR3 is TGTGCCAGCAGTTTACCAGGGGTGGCTGGGGCCAACGTCCTGACTTTC. Its translation: CASSLPGVAGANVLTF. The chain couples TRBV28 to TRBJ2-6, with D maybe TRBD1 (6 bases). V was shortened by 2 bases and J by 2 bases, with 10 bases between the two germline ends. Germline CDR1 MDHEN, CDR2 SYDVKM. The length of the CDR3 is 16 residues.

The CDR3 region is CASSPGTSGSKQFF. As DNA, the CDR3 is TGCGCCAGCAGCCCCGGGACTAGCGGGAGTAAGCAGTTCTTC. The chain recombines TRBV4-3 with TRBJ2-1; TRBD2 agrees at 14 bases. The CDR3 is 14 amino acids. The germline V gene has CDR1 LGHNA and CDR2 YSLEER. J lost 11 bases, V lost 4 bases, and 4 bases had no gene match.

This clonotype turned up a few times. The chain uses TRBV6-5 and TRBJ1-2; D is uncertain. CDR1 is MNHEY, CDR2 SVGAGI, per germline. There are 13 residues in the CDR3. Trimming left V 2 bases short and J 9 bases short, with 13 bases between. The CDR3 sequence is CASSYARGTRYTF. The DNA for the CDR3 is TGTGCCAGCAGTTACGCACGCGGCACGCGCTACACCTTC.